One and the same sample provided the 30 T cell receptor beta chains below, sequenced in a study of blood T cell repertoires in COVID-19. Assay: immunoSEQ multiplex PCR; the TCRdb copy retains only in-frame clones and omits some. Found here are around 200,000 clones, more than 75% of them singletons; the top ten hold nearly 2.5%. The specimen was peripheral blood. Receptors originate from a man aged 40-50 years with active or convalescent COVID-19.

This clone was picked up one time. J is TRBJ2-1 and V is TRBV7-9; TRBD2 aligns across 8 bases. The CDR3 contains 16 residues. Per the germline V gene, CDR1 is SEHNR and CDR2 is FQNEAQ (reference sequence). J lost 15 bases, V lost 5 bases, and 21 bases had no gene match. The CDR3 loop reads CASSPPGGGPFRRPFF. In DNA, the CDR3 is TGTGCCAGCAGCCCCCCTGGCGGGGGGCCGTTCAGGAGGCCGTTCTTC. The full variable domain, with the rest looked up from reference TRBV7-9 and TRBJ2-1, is DTGVSQNPRHKITKRGQNVTFRCDPISEHNRLYWYRQTLGQGPEFLTYFQNEAQLEKSRLLSDRFSAERPKGSFSTLEIQRTEQGDSAMYLCASSPPGGGPFRRPFFGPGTRLTVL.

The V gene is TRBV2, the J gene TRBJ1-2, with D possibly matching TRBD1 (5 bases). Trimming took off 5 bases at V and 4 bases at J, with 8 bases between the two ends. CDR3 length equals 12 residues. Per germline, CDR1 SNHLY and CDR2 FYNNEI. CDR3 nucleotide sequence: TGTGCCAGCAGTTCAACAGGCTATGGCTACACCTTC. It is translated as CASSSTGYGYTF.

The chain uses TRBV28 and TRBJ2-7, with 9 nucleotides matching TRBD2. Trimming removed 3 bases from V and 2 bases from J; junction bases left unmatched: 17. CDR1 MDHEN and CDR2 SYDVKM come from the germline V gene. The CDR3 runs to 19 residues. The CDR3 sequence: CASSFGRGLAGTITYEQYF. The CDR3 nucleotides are TGTGCCAGCAGTTTTGGTCGAGGGCTAGCGGGGACCATCACCTACGAGCAGTACTTC.

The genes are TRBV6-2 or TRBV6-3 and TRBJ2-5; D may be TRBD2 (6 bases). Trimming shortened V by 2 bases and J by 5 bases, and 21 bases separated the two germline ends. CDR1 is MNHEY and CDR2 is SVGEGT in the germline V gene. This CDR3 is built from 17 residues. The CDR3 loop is CASSYEAGLTLGETQYF. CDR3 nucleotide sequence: TGTGCCAGCAGTTACGAAGCTGGACTAACCTTGGGGGAGACCCAGTACTTC.

In nucleotides, the CDR3 is TGTGCCAGTAGCATATCGCGGCGGGGCACTGAAGCTTTCTTT. Protein sequence: CASSISRRGTEAFF. The chain recombines TRBV19 with TRBJ1-1, with D uncertain. Germline V gives CDR1 LNHDA, CDR2 SQIVND (reference sequence). V dropped 6 bases and J dropped 4 bases, with 15 bases sitting between them. The CDR3 sequence is 14 residues long. Complete variable domain (other parts from reference TRBV19 and TRBJ1-1): DGGITQSPKYLFRKEGQNVTLSCEQNLNHDAMYWYRQDPGQGLRLIYYSQIVNDFQKGDIAEGYSVSREKKESFPLTVTSAQKNPTAFYLCASSISRRGTEAFFGQGTRLTVV.

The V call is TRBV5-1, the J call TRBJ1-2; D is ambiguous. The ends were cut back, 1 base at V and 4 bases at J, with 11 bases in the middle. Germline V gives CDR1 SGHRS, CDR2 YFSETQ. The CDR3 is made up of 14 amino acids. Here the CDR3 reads CASSLMHGSYGYTF. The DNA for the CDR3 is TGCGCCAGCAGCTTGATGCACGGGAGCTATGGCTACACCTTC.

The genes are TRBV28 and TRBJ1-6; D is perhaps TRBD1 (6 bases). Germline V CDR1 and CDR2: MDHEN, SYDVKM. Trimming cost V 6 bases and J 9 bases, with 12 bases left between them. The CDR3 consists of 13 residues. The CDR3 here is CASRTGMGSPLHF. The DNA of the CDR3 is TGTGCCAGCAGAACAGGGATGGGTTCACCCCTCCACTTT.

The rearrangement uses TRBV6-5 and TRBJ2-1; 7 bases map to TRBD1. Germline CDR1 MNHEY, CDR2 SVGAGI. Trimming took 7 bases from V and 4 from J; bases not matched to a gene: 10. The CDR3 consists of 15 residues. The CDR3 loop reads CASKGPDRMYNEQFF. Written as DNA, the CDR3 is TGTGCCAGCAAAGGCCCGGACAGGATGTACAATGAGCAGTTCTTC.

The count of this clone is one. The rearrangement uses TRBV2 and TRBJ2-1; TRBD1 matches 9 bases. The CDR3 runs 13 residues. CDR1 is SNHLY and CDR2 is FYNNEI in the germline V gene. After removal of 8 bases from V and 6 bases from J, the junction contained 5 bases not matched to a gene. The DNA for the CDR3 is TGTGCCAGCGGGGGACAGGGTAGCAATGAGCAGTTCTTC. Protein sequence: CASGGQGSNEQFF.

The CDR3 nucleotides are TGCGCCAGCAGCCCAACAACAGTCACAGATACGCAGTATTTT. Residues: CASSPTTVTDTQYF. This rearrangement joins TRBV5-1 to TRBJ2-3, with D hard to call. Per germline, CDR1 SGHRS and CDR2 YFSETQ. The germline V and J ends were trimmed by 4 bases and 2 bases, with 11 bases remaining between them. This CDR3 contains 14 residues.

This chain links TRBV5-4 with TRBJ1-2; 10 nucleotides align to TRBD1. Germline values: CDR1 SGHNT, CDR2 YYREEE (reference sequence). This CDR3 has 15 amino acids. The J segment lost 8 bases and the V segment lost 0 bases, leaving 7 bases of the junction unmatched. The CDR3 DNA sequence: TGTGCCAGCAGCTTGGCCGGGGGACAGGGGCAGGGCTACACCTTC. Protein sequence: CASSLAGGQGQGYTF. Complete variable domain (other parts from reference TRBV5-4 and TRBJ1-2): ETGVTQSPTHLIKTRGQQVTLRCSSQSGHNTVSWYQQALGQGPQFIFQYYREEENGRGNFPPRFSGLQFPNYSSELNVNALELDDSALYLCASSLAGGQGQGYTFGSGTRLTVV.

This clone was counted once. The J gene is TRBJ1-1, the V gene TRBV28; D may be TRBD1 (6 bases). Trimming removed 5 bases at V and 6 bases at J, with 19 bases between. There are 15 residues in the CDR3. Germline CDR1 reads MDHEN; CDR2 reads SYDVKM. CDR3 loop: CASSRALQGRAEAFF. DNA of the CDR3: TGTGCCAGCAGTCGAGCCCTCCAGGGGAGAGCTGAAGCTTTCTTT. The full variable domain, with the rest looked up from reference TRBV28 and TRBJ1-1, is DVKVTQSSRYLVKRTGEKVFLECVQDMDHENMFWYRQDPGLGLRLIYFSYDVKMKEKGDIPEGYSVSREKKERFSLILESASTNQTSMYLCASSRALQGRAEAFFGQGTRLTVV.

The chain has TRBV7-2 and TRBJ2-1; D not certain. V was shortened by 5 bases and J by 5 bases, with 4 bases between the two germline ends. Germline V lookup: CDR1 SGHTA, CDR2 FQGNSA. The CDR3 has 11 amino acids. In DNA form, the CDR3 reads TGTGCCAGCAGCCTTAACAATGAGCAGTTCTTC. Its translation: CASSLNNEQFF.

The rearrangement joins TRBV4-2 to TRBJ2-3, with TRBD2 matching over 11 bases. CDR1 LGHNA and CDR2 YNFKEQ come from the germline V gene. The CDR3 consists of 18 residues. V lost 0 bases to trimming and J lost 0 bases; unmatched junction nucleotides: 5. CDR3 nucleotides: TGTGCCAGCAGCCAAGAAACTAGCGGGGGCCTTAGCACAGATACGCAGTATTTT. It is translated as CASSQETSGGLSTDTQYF.

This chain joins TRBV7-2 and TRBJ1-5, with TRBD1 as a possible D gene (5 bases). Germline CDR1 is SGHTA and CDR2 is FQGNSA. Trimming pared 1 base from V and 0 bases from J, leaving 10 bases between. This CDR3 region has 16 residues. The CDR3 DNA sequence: TGTGCCAGCAGCTTAGGACAGACGTATAGCAATCAGCCCCAGCATTTT. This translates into CASSLGQTYSNQPQHF.

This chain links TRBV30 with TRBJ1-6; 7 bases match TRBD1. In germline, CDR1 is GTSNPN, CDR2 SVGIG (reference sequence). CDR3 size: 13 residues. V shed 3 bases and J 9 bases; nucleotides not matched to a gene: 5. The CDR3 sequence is CAWSQGDGSPLHF. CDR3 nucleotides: TGTGCCTGGAGCCAGGGGGATGGTTCACCCCTCCACTTT.

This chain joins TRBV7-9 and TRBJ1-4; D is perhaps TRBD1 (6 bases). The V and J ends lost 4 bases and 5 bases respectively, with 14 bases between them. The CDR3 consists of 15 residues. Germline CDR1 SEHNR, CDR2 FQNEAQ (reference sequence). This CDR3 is CASSSLRGGNEKLFF. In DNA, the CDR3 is TGTGCCAGCAGCTCCCTGAGGGGGGGGAATGAAAAACTGTTTTTT.

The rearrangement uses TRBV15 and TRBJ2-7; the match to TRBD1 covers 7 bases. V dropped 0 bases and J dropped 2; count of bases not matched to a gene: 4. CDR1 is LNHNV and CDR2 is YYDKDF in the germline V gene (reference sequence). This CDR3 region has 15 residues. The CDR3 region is CATSREGTETYEQYF. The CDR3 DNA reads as TGTGCCACCAGCAGAGAGGGGACAGAGACCTACGAGCAGTACTTC. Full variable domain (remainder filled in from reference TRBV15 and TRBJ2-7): DAMVIQNPRYQVTQFGKPVTLSCSQTLNHNVMYWYQQKSSQAPKLLFHYYDKDFNNEADTPDNFQSRRPNTSFCFLDIRSPGLGDTAMYLCATSREGTETYEQYFGPGTRLTVT.

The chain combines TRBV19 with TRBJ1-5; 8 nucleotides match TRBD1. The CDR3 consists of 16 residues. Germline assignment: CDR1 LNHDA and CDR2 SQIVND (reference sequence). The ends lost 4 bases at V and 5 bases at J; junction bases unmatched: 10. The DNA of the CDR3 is TGTGCCAGTAGTACTCGGACAGGGTTATTGGATCAGCCCCAGCATTTT. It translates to CASSTRTGLLDQPQHF.

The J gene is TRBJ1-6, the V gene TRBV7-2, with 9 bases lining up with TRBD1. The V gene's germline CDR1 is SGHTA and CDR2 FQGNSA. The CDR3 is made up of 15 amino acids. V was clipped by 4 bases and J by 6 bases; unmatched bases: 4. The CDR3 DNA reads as TGTGCCAGCAGCTCGGGACAGGGAGTTAATTCACCCCTCCACTTT. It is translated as CASSSGQGVNSPLHF.

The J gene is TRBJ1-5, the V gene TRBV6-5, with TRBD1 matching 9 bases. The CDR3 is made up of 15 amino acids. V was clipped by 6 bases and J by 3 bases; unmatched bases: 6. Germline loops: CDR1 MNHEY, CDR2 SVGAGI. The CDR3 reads CASSDGQGNNQPQHF. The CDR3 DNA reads TGTGCCAGCAGCGATGGACAGGGGAACAATCAGCCCCAGCATTTT.

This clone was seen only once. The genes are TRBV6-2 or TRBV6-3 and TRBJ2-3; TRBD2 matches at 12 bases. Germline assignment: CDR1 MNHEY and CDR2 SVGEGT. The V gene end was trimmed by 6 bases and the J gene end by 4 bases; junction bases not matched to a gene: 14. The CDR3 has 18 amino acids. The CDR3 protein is CASSPRLAGATPADTQYF. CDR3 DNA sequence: TGTGCCAGCAGCCCCAGACTAGCGGGGGCCACTCCGGCAGATACGCAGTATTTT.

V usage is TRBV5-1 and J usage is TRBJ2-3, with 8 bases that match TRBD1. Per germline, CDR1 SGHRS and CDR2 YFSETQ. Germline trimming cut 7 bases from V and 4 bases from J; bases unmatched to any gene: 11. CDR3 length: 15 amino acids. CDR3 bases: TGCGCCAGCGCGATTACAGGGGGTACCTCAGATACGCAGTATTTT. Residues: CASAITGGTSDTQYF.

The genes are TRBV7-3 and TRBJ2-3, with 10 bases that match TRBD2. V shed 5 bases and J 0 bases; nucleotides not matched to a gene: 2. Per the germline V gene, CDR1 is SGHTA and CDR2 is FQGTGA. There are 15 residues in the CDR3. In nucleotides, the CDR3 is TGTGCCAGCAGCAAAGCGGGGGGGAGCACAGATACGCAGTATTTT. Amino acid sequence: CASSKAGGSTDTQYF.

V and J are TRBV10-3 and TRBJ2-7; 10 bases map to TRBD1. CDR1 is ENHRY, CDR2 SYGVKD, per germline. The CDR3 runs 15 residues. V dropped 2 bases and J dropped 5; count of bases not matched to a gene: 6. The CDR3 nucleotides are TGTGCCATCAGTGAGCCGGGACAGGGGTTTCACGAGCAGTACTTC. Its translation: CAISEPGQGFHEQYF.

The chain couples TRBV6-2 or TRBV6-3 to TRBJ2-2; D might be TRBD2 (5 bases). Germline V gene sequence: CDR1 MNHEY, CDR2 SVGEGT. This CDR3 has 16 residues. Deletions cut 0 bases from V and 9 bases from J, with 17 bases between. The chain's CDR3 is CASSYSRDFYPRELFF. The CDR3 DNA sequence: TGTGCCAGCAGTTACTCGAGGGATTTCTACCCCCGGGAGCTGTTTTTT.

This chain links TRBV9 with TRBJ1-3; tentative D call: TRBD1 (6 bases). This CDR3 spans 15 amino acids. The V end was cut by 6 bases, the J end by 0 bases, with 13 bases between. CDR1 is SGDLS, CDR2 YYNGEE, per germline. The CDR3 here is CASNLQGNSGNTIYF. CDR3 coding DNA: TGTGCCAGCAACTTACAGGGAAACTCTGGAAACACCATATATTTT.

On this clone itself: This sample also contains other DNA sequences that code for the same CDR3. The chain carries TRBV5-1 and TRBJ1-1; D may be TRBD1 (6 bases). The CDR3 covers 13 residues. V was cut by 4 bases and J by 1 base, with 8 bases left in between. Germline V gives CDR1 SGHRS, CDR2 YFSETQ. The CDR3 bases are TGCGCCAGCAGCATACAGGGGAACACTGAAGCTTTCTTT. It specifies CASSIQGNTEAFF.

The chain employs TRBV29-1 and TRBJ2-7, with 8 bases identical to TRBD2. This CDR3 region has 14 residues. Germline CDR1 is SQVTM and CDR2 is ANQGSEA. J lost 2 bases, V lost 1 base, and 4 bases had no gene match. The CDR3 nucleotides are TGCAGCGTTGAAGCCGGGGGGGGAGCCTACGAGCAGTACTTC. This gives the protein CSVEAGGGAYEQYF.

Here the CDR3 reads CASSSASPVSRDPGQRGYF. CDR3 nucleotide sequence: TGTGCCAGCAGCTCCGCCAGCCCCGTTTCAAGAGACCCAGGACAACGTGGGTACTTC. V is TRBV11-2 and J is TRBJ2-5; possible D gene TRBD1, 5 bases. The CDR3 loop spans 19 amino acids. Germline values: CDR1 SGHAT, CDR2 FQNNGV. V lost 4 bases, J lost 13 bases, and 37 bases lay in between.